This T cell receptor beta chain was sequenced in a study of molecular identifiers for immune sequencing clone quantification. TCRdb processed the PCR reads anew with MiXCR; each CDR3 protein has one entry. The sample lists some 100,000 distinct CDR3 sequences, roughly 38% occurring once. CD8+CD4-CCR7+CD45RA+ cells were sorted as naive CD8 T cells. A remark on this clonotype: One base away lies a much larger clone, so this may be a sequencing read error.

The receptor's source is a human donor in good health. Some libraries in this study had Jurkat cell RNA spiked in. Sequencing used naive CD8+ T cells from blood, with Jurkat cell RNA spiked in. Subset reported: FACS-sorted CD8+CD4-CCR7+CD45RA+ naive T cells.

The CDR3 loop is CASSLSRTSGRRYEQFF. CDR3 sequence (DNA): TGTGCCAGCAGTTTGTCCCGGACTAGCGGGAGGAGGTACGAGCAGTTCTTC. The rearrangement joins TRBV28 to TRBJ2-7; 14 positions agree with TRBD2. The last part of the DNA fits TRBJ2-1 better; the J call may be wrong. CDR3 size: 17 residues. The germline gives CDR1 MDHEN, CDR2 SYDVKM.